The rows below give T cell receptor beta chains drawn from one sample of a study of PD-1 blockade in mismatch repair-deficient tumors. Using immunoSEQ multiplex PCR, the repertoire was profiled, and TCRdb retains in-frame clones only, with some absent. Found here are 120,000 or so clones, around 83% of them singletons; the top ten hold approximately 13%. This material consisted of peripheral blood, taken 44 weeks after starting pembrolizumab. The receptors derive from an adult with mismatch repair-deficient cancer. Each CDR3 is given with its conserved first and last residue. The D gene is left open where the match is weak. Some rows have no size entry. The others give once, few or many, or a class for an expanded clone.

V gene	D gene	clone size	J gene	CDR3 protein	CDR3 DNA
TRBV30	TRBD2	NA	TRBJ2-7	CAWRGREGEQYF	TGTGCCTGGAGAGGCAGGGAGGGCGAGCAGTACTTC
TRBV7-9	TRBD1	NA	TRBJ2-7	CASSSSETGYLSVPYEQYF	TGTGCCAGCAGTTCTTCTGAGACAGGGTACCTCTCGGTACCCTACGAGCAGTACTTC
TRBV11-3	TRBD2	NA	TRBJ2-2	CASSLRGHLAGGPDTGELFF	TGTGCCAGCAGCTTAAGGGGCCATCTAGCGGGAGGTCCGGATACCGGGGAGCTGTTTTTT
TRBV4-3	NA	NA	TRBJ2-1	CASSHPGDGRYHNEQFF	TGCGCCAGCAGCCACCCGGGAGACGGGAGATACCACAATGAGCAGTTCTTC
TRBV7-3	TRBD2	NA	TRBJ2-1	CASSPSGLAVGRGFYNEQFF	TGTGCCAGCAGCCCCTCGGGACTAGCGGTGGGGAGGGGGTTCTACAATGAGCAGTTCTTC
TRBV19	TRBD2	NA	TRBJ2-3	CASSPLAGTTDTQYF	TGTGCCAGTAGCCCACTAGCGGGGACCACAGATACGCAGTATTTT
TRBV7-8	TRBD2	NA	TRBJ2-7	CASSTTSGRPSYEQYF	TGTGCCAGCAGCACGACTAGCGGGAGGCCTTCCTACGAGCAGTACTTC
TRBV4-1	TRBD1	NA	TRBJ2-5	CASSQTGVGTQYF	TGCGCCAGCAGCCAGACAGGGGTTGGGACCCAGTACTTC
TRBV6-1	TRBD1	NA	TRBJ1-5	CASWDSGSNQPQHF	TGTGCCAGCTGGGACAGTGGGAGCAATCAGCCCCAGCATTTT
TRBV5-6	TRBD2	NA	TRBJ2-7	CASSAGTSGIYEQYF	TGTGCCAGCAGCGCCGGGACTAGCGGCATCTACGAGCAGTACTTC
TRBV5-8	NA	NA	TRBJ2-5	CASSLGSGGTQETQYF	TGTGCCAGCAGCTTGGGCTCCGGCGGGACACAAGAGACCCAGTACTTC
TRBV27	NA	NA	TRBJ2-6	CASSPGRSGANVLTF	TGTGCCAGCAGTCCGGGACGCTCTGGGGCCAACGTCCTGACTTTC
TRBV4-2	NA	NA	TRBJ1-1	CASRRDTEAFF	TGTGCCAGCCGGCGTGACACTGAAGCTTTCTTT
TRBV5-1	TRBD2	NA	TRBJ2-2	CASSYSGRVVPGELFF	TGCGCCAGCAGCTATAGCGGGAGGGTTGTTCCCGGGGAGCTGTTTTTT
TRBV9	NA	NA	TRBJ2-7	CASSVAPGTDTYEQYF	TGTGCCAGCAGCGTAGCGCCCGGGACTGATACCTACGAGCAGTACTTC
TRBV7-9	TRBD1	few	TRBJ1-2	CASSQDRAYGYTF	TGTGCCAGCAGCCAGGACAGGGCCTATGGCTACACCTTC
TRBV7-9	NA	once	TRBJ2-3	CASCVGWPIDTQYF	TGTGCCAGCTGTGTGGGGTGGCCGATAGATACGCAGTATTTT
TRBV5-6	NA	NA	TRBJ2-7	CASSRRNGGLLDEQYF	TGTGCCAGCAGCCGACGAAATGGGGGTCTGTTGGACGAGCAGTACTTC
TRBV4-2	TRBD2	NA	TRBJ2-1	CASSQGLAAAQSSYNEQFF	TGTGCCAGCAGCCAAGGACTAGCGGCCGCACAGAGCTCCTACAATGAGCAGTTCTTC
TRBV7-8	NA	NA	TRBJ2-7	CASSPGYEQYF	TGTGCCAGCAGCCCCGGCTACGAGCAGTACTTC
TRBV2	NA	NA	TRBJ2-4	CASSAQVQGNIQYF	TGTGCCAGCAGCGCCCAGGTCCAGGGAAACATTCAGTACTTC
TRBV5-1	NA	NA	TRBJ1-1	CASSLTGTTEAFF	TGCGCCAGCAGCTTGACCGGGACAACTGAAGCTTTCTTT
TRBV6-5	NA	NA	TRBJ1-5	CASSYSADTGNQPQHF	TGTGCCAGCAGTTACTCCGCAGATACAGGCAATCAGCCCCAGCATTTT
TRBV2	NA	NA	TRBJ2-1	CASSESQVDQFF	TGTGCCAGCAGTGAATCTCAGGTTGATCAGTTCTTC